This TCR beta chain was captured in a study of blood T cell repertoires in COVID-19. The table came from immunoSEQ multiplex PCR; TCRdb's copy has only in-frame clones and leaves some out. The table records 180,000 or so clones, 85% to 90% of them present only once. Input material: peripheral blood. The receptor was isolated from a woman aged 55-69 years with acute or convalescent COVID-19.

The CDR3 sequence is CASSDWTNEQFF. DNA of the CDR3: TGTGCCAGCAGCGATTGGACTAACGAGCAGTTCTTC. The V call is TRBV14, the J call TRBJ2-1; D is perhaps TRBD2 (6 bases). The CDR3 extends over 12 amino acids. V was cut by 5 bases and J by 10 bases, with 12 bases left in between. CDR1 is SGHDN, CDR2 FVKESK, per germline.